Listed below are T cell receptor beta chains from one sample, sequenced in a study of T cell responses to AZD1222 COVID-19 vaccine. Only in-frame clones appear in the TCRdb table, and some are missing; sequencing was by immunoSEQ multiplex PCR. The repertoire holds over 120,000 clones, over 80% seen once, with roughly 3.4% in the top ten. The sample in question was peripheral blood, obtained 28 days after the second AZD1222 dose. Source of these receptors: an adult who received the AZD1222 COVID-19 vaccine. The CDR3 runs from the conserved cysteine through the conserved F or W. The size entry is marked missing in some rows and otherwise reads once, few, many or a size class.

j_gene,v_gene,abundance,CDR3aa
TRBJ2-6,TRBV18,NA,CASSPRGQAGANVLTF
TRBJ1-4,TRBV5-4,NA,CASSWETGANEKLFF
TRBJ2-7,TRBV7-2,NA,CASRIGVSGSDGEYF
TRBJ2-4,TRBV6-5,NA,CASSARGGNIQYF
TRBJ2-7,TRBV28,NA,CASSLLGRVDEQYF
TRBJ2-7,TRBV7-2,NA,CASSLARPLPYEQYF
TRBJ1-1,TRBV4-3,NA,CASSQDRWAFF
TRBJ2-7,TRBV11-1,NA,CASSRDFYEQYF
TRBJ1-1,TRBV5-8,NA,CASSPQYDPEAFF
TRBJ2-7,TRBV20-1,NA,CSARGSGRATWEQYF
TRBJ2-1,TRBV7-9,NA,CASSLGGGNEQFF
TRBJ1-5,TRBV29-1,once,CSVGLTGDGNQPQHF
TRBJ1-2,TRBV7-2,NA,CASSFSWRPEIGGYTF
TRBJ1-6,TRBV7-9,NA,CASSPGWGNSPLHF
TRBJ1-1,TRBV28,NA,CASSLLSGLLNTEAFF
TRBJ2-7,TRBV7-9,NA,CASSSWSGRAGEQYF
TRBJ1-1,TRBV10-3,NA,CAIKLDTQNTEAFF
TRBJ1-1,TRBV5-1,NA,CASSSLTGGNTEAFF
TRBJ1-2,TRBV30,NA,CAGGIGNYGYTF
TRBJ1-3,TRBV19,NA,CASSFRPGHNLDF
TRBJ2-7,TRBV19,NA,CASSSGTGGIYEQYF
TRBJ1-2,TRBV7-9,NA,CASSLDRMSSGYTF
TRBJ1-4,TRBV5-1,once,CASSPMRQGGGEKLFF
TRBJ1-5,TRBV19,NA,CASRGQGARQPQHF
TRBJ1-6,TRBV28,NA,CASSRRNSPLHF
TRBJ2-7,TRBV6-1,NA,CASSPGLEQYF
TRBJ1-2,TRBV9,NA,CASTQGAGDYGYTF
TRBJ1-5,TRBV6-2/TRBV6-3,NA,CASSRGTASNQPQHF
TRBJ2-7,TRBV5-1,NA,CASSMPDRLYEQYF
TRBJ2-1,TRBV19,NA,CASSRTSFGYNEQFF
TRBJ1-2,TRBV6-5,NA,CASSYSQGGYGYTF
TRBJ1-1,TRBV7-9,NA,CASSAVAGTVNTEAFF
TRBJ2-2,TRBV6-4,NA,CASSPGLADTGELFF
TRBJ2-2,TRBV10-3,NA,CAIRRTGVYTGELFF
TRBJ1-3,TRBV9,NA,CASSVAGAGSSGNTIYF
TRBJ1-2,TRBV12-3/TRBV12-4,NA,CASIRGGGSFRTF
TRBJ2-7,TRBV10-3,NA,CAISSTDYEQYF
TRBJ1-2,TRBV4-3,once,CASSQVVGAGGYTF
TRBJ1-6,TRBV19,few,CASRLGTGDSPLHF
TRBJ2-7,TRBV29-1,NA,CSVEKGSGGQYEQYF
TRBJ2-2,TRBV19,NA,CASSRLGQGGPNTGELFF
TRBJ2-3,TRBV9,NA,CASSVGETVLLTDTQYF
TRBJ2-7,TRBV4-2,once,CASSQDAGDYEQYF
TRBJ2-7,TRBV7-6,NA,CASSSSSGTGWYEQYF
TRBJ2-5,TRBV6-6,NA,CASALGTLGQETQYF
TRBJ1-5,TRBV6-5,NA,CASSSSGTGTQPQHF
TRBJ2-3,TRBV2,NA,CASSSSGRPTDTQYF
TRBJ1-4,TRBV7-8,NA,CASSLYSFTNEKLFF
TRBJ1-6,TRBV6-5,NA,CASRQADSPLHF